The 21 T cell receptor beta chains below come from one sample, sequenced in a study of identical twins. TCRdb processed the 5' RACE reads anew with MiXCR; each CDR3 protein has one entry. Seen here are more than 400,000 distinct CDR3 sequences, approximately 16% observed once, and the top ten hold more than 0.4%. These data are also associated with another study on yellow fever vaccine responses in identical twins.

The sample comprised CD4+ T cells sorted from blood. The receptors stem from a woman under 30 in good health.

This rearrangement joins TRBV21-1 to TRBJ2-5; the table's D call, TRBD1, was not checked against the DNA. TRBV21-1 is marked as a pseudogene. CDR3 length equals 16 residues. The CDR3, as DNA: TGTGCCAGCAGCACGGGGACAGGGCCTATACAAGAGACCCAGTACTTC. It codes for CASSTGTGPIQETQYF.

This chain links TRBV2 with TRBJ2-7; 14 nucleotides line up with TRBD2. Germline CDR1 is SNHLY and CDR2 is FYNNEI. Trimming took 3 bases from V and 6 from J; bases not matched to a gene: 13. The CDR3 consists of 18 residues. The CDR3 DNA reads TGTGCCAGCAGTGAGGAAGTGGGACTAGCGGGAGTAGTCCTCGAGCAGTACTTC. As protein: CASSEEVGLAGVVLEQYF. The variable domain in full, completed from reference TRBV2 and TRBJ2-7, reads EPEVTQTPSHQVTQMGQEVILRCVPISNHLYFYWYRQILGQKVEFLVSFYNNEISEKSEIFDDQFSVERPDGSNFTLKIRSTKLEDSAMYFCASSEEVGLAGVVLEQYFGPGTRLTVT.

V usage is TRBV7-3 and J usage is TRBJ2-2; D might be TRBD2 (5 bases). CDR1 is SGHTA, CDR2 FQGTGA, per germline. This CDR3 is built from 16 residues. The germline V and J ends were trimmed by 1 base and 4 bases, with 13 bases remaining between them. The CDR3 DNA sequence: TGTGCCAGCAGCTTAAGGGCGGGCCCGAGCACCGGGGAGCTGTTTTTT. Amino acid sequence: CASSLRAGPSTGELFF.

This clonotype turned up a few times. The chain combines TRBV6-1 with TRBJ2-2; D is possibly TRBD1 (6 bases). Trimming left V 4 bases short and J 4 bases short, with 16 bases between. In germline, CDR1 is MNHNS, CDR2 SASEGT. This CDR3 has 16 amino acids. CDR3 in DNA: TGTGCCAGCAGTGTTGCTGTTAGGGGGAGCACCGGGGAGCTGTTTTTT. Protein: CASSVAVRGSTGELFF.

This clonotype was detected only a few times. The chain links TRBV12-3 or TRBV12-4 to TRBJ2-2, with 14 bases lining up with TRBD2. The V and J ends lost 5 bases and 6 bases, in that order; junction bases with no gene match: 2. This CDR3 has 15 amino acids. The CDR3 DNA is TGTGCCAGCAGTCAGACTAGCGGGAGGGCCGGGGAGCTGTTTTTT. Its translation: CASSQTSGRAGELFF.

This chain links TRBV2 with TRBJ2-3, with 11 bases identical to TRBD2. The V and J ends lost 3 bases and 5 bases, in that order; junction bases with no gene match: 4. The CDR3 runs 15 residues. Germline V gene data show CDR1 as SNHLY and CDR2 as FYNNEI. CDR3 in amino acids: CASSELAGGQDTQYF. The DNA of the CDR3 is TGTGCCAGCAGTGAGCTAGCGGGGGGCCAAGATACGCAGTATTTT.

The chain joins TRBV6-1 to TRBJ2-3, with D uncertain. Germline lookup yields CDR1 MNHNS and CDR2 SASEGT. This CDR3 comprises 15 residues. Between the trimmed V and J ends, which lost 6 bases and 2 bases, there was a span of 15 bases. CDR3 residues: CASSARVANTDTQYF. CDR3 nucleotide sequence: TGTGCCAGCAGCGCTCGGGTGGCTAACACAGATACGCAGTATTTT.

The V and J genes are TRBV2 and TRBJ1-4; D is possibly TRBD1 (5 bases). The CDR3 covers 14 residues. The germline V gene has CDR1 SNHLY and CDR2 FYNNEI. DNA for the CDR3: TGTACCACCAACCGAGGGGTACTTAATGAAAAACTGTTTTTT. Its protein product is CTTNRGVLNEKLFF.

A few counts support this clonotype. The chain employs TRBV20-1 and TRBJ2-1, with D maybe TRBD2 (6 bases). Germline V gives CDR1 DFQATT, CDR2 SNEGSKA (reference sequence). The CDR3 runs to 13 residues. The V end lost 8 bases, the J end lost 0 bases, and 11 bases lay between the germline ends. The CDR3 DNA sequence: TGCAGTATGCGGGAATACTCCTACAATGAGCAGTTCTTC. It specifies CSMREYSYNEQFF.

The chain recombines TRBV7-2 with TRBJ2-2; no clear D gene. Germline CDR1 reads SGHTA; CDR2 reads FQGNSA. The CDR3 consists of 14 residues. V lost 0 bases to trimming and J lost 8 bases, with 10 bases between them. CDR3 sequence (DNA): TGTGCCAGCAGCTTAGCCGGGTCTACGGGGGAGCTGTTTTTT. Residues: CASSLAGSTGELFF.

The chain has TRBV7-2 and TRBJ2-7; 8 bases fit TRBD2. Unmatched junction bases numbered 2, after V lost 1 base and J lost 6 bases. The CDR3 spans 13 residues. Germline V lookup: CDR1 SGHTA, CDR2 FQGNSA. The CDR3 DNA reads TGTGCCAGCAGCTTAGGACTAGCGATCGAGCAGTACTTC. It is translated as CASSLGLAIEQYF. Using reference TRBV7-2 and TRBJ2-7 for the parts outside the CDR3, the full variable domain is GAGVSQSPSNKVTEKGKDVELRCDPISGHTALYWYRQSLGQGLEFLIYFQGNSAPDKSGLPSDRFSAERTGGSVSTLTIQRTQQEDSAVYLCASSLGLAIEQYFGPGTRLTVT.

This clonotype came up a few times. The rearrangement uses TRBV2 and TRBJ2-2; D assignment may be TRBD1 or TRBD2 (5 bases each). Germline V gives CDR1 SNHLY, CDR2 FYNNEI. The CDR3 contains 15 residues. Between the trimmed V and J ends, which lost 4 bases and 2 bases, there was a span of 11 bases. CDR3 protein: CASSAPGTNTGELFF. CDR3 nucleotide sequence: TGTGCCAGCAGTGCTCCGGGGACCAACACCGGGGAGCTGTTTTTT.

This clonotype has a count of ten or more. In DNA, the CDR3 is TGCGCCAGCAGCGGGACTAGCGGGAGGAATGAGCAGTTCTTC. It yields the protein CASSGTSGRNEQFF. The chain employs TRBV5-1 and TRBJ2-1; 15 bases align to TRBD2. Losses at the gene ends were 4 bases for V and 7 bases for J; bases not matched to a gene: 0. The CDR3 has 14 residues. Germline V gene lookup returns CDR1 SGHRS and CDR2 YFSETQ.

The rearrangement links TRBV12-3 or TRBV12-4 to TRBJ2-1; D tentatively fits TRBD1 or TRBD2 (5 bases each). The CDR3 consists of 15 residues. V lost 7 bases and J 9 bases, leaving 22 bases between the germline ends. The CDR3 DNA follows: TGTGCCAGCACCATAACTGGTGGGGGAAACGCTGAGCAGTTCTTC. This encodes CASTITGGGNAEQFF.

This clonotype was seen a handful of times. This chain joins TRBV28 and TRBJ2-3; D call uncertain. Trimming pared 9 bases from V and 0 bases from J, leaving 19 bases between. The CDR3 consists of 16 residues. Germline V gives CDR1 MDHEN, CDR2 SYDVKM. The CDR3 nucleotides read TGTGCCAGTCCCCGGGTGGGCACGCAAAGCACAGATACGCAGTATTTT. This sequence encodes CASPRVGTQSTDTQYF.

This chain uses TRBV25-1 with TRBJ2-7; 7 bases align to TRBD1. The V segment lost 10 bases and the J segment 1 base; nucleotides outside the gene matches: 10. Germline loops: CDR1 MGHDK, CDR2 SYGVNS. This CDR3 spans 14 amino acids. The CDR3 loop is CATTGTVKSYEQYF. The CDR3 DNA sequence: TGTGCCACCACCGGGACAGTGAAGTCCTACGAGCAGTACTTC.

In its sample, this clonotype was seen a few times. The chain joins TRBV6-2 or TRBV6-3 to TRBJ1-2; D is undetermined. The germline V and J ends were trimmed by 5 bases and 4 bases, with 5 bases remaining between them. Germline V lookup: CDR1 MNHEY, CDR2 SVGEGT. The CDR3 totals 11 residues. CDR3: CASSHSYGYTF. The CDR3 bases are TGTGCCAGCAGTCACAGCTATGGCTACACCTTC.

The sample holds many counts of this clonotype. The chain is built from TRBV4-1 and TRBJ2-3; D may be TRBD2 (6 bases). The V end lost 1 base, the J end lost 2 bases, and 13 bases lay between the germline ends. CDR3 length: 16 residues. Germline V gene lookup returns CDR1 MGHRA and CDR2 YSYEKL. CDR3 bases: TGCGCCAGCAGCCAAGTTCGGGCGGGGTCCACAGATACGCAGTATTTT. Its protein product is CASSQVRAGSTDTQYF.

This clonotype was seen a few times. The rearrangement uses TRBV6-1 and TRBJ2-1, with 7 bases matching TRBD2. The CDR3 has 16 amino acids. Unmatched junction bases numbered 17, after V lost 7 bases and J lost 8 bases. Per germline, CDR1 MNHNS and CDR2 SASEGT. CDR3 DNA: TGTGCCAGCAAGTGGGTGGGACCTCTAGCGGTCGATGAGCAGTTCTTC. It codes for CASKWVGPLAVDEQFF.

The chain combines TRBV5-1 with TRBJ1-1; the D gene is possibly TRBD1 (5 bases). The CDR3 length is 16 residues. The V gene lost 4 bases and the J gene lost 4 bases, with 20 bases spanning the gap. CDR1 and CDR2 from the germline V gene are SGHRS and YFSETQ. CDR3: CASSPSGGAGITEAFF. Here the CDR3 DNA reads TGCGCCAGCAGCCCCTCGGGTGGGGCAGGGATCACTGAAGCTTTCTTT.

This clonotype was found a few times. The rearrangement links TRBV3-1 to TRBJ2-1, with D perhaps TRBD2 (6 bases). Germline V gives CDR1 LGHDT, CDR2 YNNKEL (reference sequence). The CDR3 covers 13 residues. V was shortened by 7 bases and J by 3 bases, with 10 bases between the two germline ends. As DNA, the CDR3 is TGTGCCAGCATGGGACTCAACTACAATGAGCAGTTCTTC. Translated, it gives CASMGLNYNEQFF.